A single sample is the source of the 14 T cell receptor beta chains below, sequenced in a study of cytomegalovirus exposure and HLA in healthy donors (TCRdb year 2017). Library creation used the immunoSEQ multiplex PCR assay. The multiplex PCR relied on a mix of 60 forward primers for TCR Vbeta segments and 13 reverse primers for TCR Jbeta segments. In TCRdb, the immuneACCESS table is reduced to in-frame sequences with V and J assigned. These tables do not hold every clone; where another copy was compared, an unresolved V gene accounts for under half, and the others remain unexplained. The sample table contains roughly 130,000 clones; only one count was recorded for 80% of them. In total, the top ten clones hold under 3% of the sample. Sequencing was performed on PBMCs. The receptors derive from a man aged 30 to 45 in good health and CMV-seronegative.

The V gene is TRBV27, the J gene TRBJ2-3; D not certain. V was pared by 5 bases and J by 2 bases, with 8 bases between. There are 13 residues in the CDR3. Germline loops: CDR1 MNHEY, CDR2 SMNVEV (reference sequence). The CDR3, as DNA: TGTGCCAGCAGTCCTATCAACACAGATACGCAGTATTTT. This translates into CASSPINTDTQYF.

The rearrangement joins TRBV4-1 to TRBJ2-3, with 12 bases aligning to TRBD2. V was clipped by 4 bases and J by 3 bases; unmatched bases: 5. Germline CDR1 and CDR2: MGHRA and YSYEKL. The CDR3 spans 16 residues. Written as DNA, the CDR3 is TGCGCCAGCAGCCGACAGACTAGCGGGAGAACAGATACGCAGTATTTT. Amino acid sequence: CASSRQTSGRTDTQYF.

This clone appeared once. The chain couples TRBV6-5 to TRBJ2-7, with 8 bases fitting TRBD2. J lost 2 bases, V lost 6 bases, and 6 bases had no gene match. Germline V gene data show CDR1 as MNHEY and CDR2 as SVGAGI. The CDR3 contains 14 residues. This CDR3 is CASRQGLVTYEQYF. The CDR3, as DNA: TGTGCCAGCAGGCAGGGACTAGTTACCTACGAGCAGTACTTC.

The CDR3 loop is CASSPPRLAGGFTGELFF. Written as DNA, the CDR3 is TGTGCCAGCTCACCACCCAGACTAGCGGGAGGGTTCACCGGGGAGCTGTTTTTT. The chain combines TRBV18 with TRBJ2-2; 14 bases match TRBD2. Germline CDR1 KGHSH, CDR2 LQKENI. Trimming removed 0 bases from V and 4 bases from J; junction bases left unmatched: 4. The CDR3 totals 18 residues.

The J gene is TRBJ1-3, the V gene TRBV6-5; D not certain. Per the germline V gene, CDR1 is MNHEY and CDR2 is SVGAGI. This CDR3 contains 15 residues. Trimming removed 2 bases at V and 0 bases at J, with 8 bases between. CDR3 nucleotides: TGTGCCAGCAGTTACGGCCACATCTCTGGAAACACCATATATTTT. The encoded protein is CASSYGHISGNTIYF.

For this clone: The junction and the germline gene differ at one end; a read error may be behind it. This chain connects TRBV7-9 to TRBJ2-7, with 8 positions matching TRBD1. Looked up from germline, CDR1 is SEHNR and CDR2 is FQNEAQ (reference sequence). The CDR3 consists of 16 residues. CDR3 sequence (DNA): TGTTCCAGCAGCTCCCACAGGGGGATAGGATCCTACGAGCAGTACTTC. Translated: CSSSSHRGIGSYEQYF.

V and J are TRBV5-4 and TRBJ1-1; D call uncertain. Between the trimmed V and J ends, which lost 0 bases and 5 bases, there was a span of 5 bases. The CDR3 is made up of 12 amino acids. Germline CDR1 reads SGHNT; CDR2 reads YYREEE (reference sequence). The CDR3 sequence: CASSLARTEAFF. The CDR3 coding sequence is TGTGCCAGCAGCTTGGCTCGGACTGAAGCTTTCTTT.

This clone was observed a single time. The V gene is TRBV7-2, the J gene TRBJ1-1, with a possible D match to TRBD1 (5 bases). This CDR3 spans 13 amino acids. V was cut by 1 base and J by 10 bases, with 13 bases left in between. The germline gives CDR1 SGHTA, CDR2 FQGNSA. This CDR3 is CASSLGPGRGAFF. The CDR3 nucleotides are TGTGCCAGCAGCTTAGGGCCAGGGCGTGGAGCTTTCTTT. Full variable domain (remainder filled in from reference TRBV7-2 and TRBJ1-1): GAGVSQSPSNKVTEKGKDVELRCDPISGHTALYWYRQSLGQGLEFLIYFQGNSAPDKSGLPSDRFSAERTGGSVSTLTIQRTQQEDSAVYLCASSLGPGRGAFFGQGTRLTVV.

This rearrangement joins TRBV19 to TRBJ2-1; perhaps TRBD2 as D (6 bases). The CDR3 has 17 amino acids. Per germline, CDR1 LNHDA and CDR2 SQIVND (reference sequence). The V and J ends lost 0 bases and 0 bases respectively, with 12 bases between them. The CDR3 loop reads CASSIEFGSNSYNEQFF. The CDR3 DNA reads as TGTGCCAGTAGTATAGAGTTCGGGAGTAACTCCTACAATGAGCAGTTCTTC.

This chain connects TRBV5-1 to TRBJ2-2, with 11 bases that match TRBD1. The germline V gene encodes CDR1 SGHRS and CDR2 YFSETQ. V lost 2 bases, J lost 4 bases, and 10 bases stayed unmatched. This CDR3 is 18 amino acids long. The CDR3 protein is CASSLTGQGARVTGELFF. The CDR3 bases are TGCGCCAGCAGCTTAACCGGACAGGGGGCAAGGGTCACCGGGGAGCTGTTTTTT.

The chain joins TRBV5-1 to TRBJ2-5, with 7 bases fitting TRBD2. Trimming at V came to 9 bases and at J to 4 bases, leaving 9 bases not matched to a gene. The CDR3 contains 13 residues. Germline V lookup: CDR1 SGHRS, CDR2 YFSETQ. CDR3 residues: CATAQIAGETQYF. CDR3 in DNA: TGCGCCACCGCACAGATAGCGGGAGAGACCCAGTACTTC.

The rearrangement uses TRBV18 and TRBJ2-7, with D uncertain. CDR3 size: 13 residues. Germline lookup yields CDR1 KGHSH and CDR2 LQKENI. V lost 3 bases and J lost 2, with 8 bases in between. CDR3 bases: TGTGCCAGCTCACCCGTCCAGGCCTACGAGCAGTACTTC. It translates to CASSPVQAYEQYF.

The gene calls are TRBV19 and TRBJ1-4; D gene unclear. Germline CDR1 is LNHDA and CDR2 is SQIVND (reference sequence). Between the trimmed V and J ends, which lost 1 base and 2 bases, there was a span of 14 bases. There are 17 residues in the CDR3. CDR3 residues: CASSIGGLPRTNEKLFF. CDR3 bases: TGTGCCAGTAGTATAGGAGGTTTGCCAAGGACTAATGAAAAACTGTTTTTT.

This rearrangement joins TRBV29-1 to TRBJ2-1, with TRBD2 matching 7 bases. This CDR3 comprises 14 residues. Germline CDR1 reads SQVTM; CDR2 reads ANQGSEA. The V segment lost 7 bases and the J segment 8 bases; nucleotides outside the gene matches: 14. The CDR3 nucleotides read TGCAGCGGTATCCGGATAGGCGGGAGCGATGAGCAGTTCTTC. It codes for CSGIRIGGSDEQFF.